This entry features one TCR beta chain sequence. In the study's own analysis: From reference gene primer amplification, estimates of nucleated cell counts were derived. TCRdb's table, derived via immunoSEQ multiplex PCR, lists solely in-frame clones and lacks some. V and J calls and clone size follow that table, whereas D and trimming were derived from the DNA. The sample consists of a few hundred thousand clones, around nine tenths of them appearing once. The data were obtained in a study of blood T cell repertoires in COVID-19. Study in general: Both acute and convalescent COVID-19 samples were obtained from the United States, Italy and Spain.

The CDR3 consists of 15 residues. Germline CDR1 and CDR2: SQVTM and ANQGSEA. After removal of 3 bases from V and 6 bases from J, the junction contained 9 bases not matched to a gene. The source of this sequence is a man aged 60-69 years with acute or convalescent COVID-19. J is TRBJ2-1 and V is TRBV29-1; 9 bases align to TRBD1. Sequences were obtained from peripheral blood. The CDR3 is CSVEIGDRVSNEQFF. DNA of the CDR3: TGCAGCGTTGAGATTGGGGACAGGGTATCCAATGAGCAGTTCTTC.